This T cell receptor beta chain was documented in a study of early T cells in non-severe SARS-CoV-2 infection. As for the study in general: Alpha and beta chains were unpaired, from unsorted whole-blood bulk RNA.

J was trimmed by 6 bases and V by 5 bases; bases with no gene match: 7. Germline CDR1 and CDR2: MNHEY and SVGAGI. The CDR3 sequence is 15 residues long. Tagging with unique molecular identifiers was applied to individual cDNA molecules. TCRdb used MiXCR to reprocess the 5' RACE reads, holding one entry per CDR3 protein. The sample has about 100,000 distinct CDR3 sequences; less than 15% are singletons. The TCR originated in an adult who was a healthcare worker with PCR-confirmed SARS-CoV-2 infection or an uninfected control (not recorded which). This sequence joins TRBV6-5 and TRBJ2-1; 10 bases map to TRBD2. Sequencing used whole blood. The CDR3 here is CASSQERGGLNEQFF. The CDR3 DNA is TGTGCCAGCAGTCAGGAGCGGGGGGGCCTCAATGAGCAGTTCTTC.